The 21 T cell receptor beta chains below all came from one sample that was sequenced in a study of blood T cell repertoires in COVID-19. Clones were read by immunoSEQ multiplex PCR, and TCRdb kept only the in-frame ones, dropping some. The sample includes roughly 100,000 clones, around four fifths of them seen just once. Sequencing used peripheral blood. All receptors come from a man aged 60 to 69 with active or convalescent COVID-19.

This chain connects TRBV4-1 to TRBJ2-2; D is unresolved. The germline gives CDR1 MGHRA, CDR2 YSYEKL. With 4 bases removed from V and 7 bases from J, the gap between germline ends came to 10 bases. The CDR3 totals 13 residues. CDR3 sequence reads: CASSPLGFGELFF. The CDR3 coding sequence is TGCGCCAGCAGCCCCCTAGGATTCGGGGAGCTGTTTTTT.

The chain uses TRBV7-3 and TRBJ2-2; 14 positions match TRBD2. Germline V CDR1 and CDR2: SGHTA, FQGTGA. This CDR3 is 18 amino acids long. Unmatched junction bases numbered 9, after V lost 5 bases and J lost 4 bases. CDR3 DNA: TGTGCCAGCAGCGCCTCGGGACTAGCGGGAGAGAGCACCGGGGAGCTGTTTTTT. This translates into CASSASGLAGESTGELFF.

The rearrangement uses TRBV11-2 and TRBJ1-2, with D possibly matching TRBD1 (5 bases). V was shortened by 0 bases and J by 0 bases, with 8 bases between the two germline ends. From germline, CDR1 is SGHAT and CDR2 FQNNGV. The CDR3 length is 15 residues. CDR3 DNA: TGTGCCAGCAGCTTAGAGGCAGGGACTAACTATGGCTACACCTTC. This codes for CASSLEAGTNYGYTF.

The gene calls are TRBV27 and TRBJ1-2; TRBD1 matches 7 bases. Germline values: CDR1 MNHEY, CDR2 SMNVEV (reference sequence). V trimming: 3 bases; J trimming: 7 bases; junction bases outside the gene matches: 5. This CDR3 contains 13 residues. The CDR3 region is CASSFRGRGGYTF. As DNA, the CDR3 is TGTGCCAGCAGTTTTAGGGGGCGGGGTGGCTACACCTTC.

This clone has a single count. As DNA, the CDR3 is TGTGCCATCAGTGTTGGACAGCCAGATGAGCAGTTCTTC. Translating it yields CAISVGQPDEQFF. The chain recombines TRBV10-3 with TRBJ2-1; maybe TRBD1 (6 bases). The CDR3 runs 13 residues. V lost 4 bases and J lost 8, with 12 bases in between. CDR1 is ENHRY, CDR2 SYGVKD, per germline.

This clone occurred once. This chain uses TRBV5-1 with TRBJ2-5; 12 bases align to TRBD1. Trimming cost V 4 bases and J 5 bases; bases outside gene matches: 6. The CDR3 extends over 15 amino acids. CDR1 and CDR2 from the germline V gene are SGHRS and YFSETQ. The CDR3 nucleotides are TGCGCCAGCAGCGTGGGACAGGGGGCTTCTGAGACCCAGTACTTC. Protein sequence: CASSVGQGASETQYF.

This clone showed up just a few times. V is TRBV4-1 and J is TRBJ2-2; 13 bases are a match to TRBD2. Germline V gives CDR1 MGHRA, CDR2 YSYEKL. This CDR3 comprises 19 residues. With V trimmed by 4 bases and J by 6 bases, 14 bases remained unmatched. The CDR3 sequence: CASSPLPWGLAGRAGELFF. The CDR3, as DNA: TGCGCCAGCAGCCCCCTCCCCTGGGGACTAGCGGGACGGGCCGGGGAGCTGTTTTTT.

CDR3 sequence: CASSVRQGGGYTF. CDR3 DNA: TGTGCCAGTAGTGTCCGACAGGGAGGCGGCTACACCTTC. J is TRBJ1-2 and V is TRBV19; TRBD1 aligns across 7 bases. V shed 5 bases, J shed 8 bases, and the junction held 8 bases outside the gene matches. The V gene's germline CDR1 is LNHDA and CDR2 SQIVND (reference sequence). This CDR3 has 13 residues.

J is TRBJ2-1 and V is TRBV5-1; tentatively, D is TRBD2 (6 bases). Germline values: CDR1 SGHRS, CDR2 YFSETQ. The CDR3 totals 17 residues. V was clipped by 0 bases and J by 7 bases, with 20 bases between them. The CDR3 region has the DNA TGCGCCAGCAGCTTGGGGGCCCGGGGCGGGACTGGAAATGAGCAGTTCTTC. This translates into CASSLGARGGTGNEQFF.

The genes are TRBV7-2 and TRBJ2-4; the match to TRBD1 covers 9 bases. The CDR3 covers 16 residues. Germline V gene lookup returns CDR1 SGHTA and CDR2 FQGNSA. Losses at the gene ends were 1 base for V and 5 bases for J; bases not matched to a gene: 6. The CDR3 reads CASSLGGGQGQNIQYF. The CDR3 nucleotides read TGTGCCAGCAGCTTAGGAGGGGGACAGGGACAAAACATTCAGTACTTC.

This clone was detected only a few times. V and J are TRBV15 and TRBJ1-1; D ambiguous. Germline lookup yields CDR1 LNHNV and CDR2 YYDKDF (reference sequence). The CDR3 extends over 15 amino acids. V was pared by 1 base and J by 1 base, with 10 bases between. The CDR3 region is CATSRGGSRNTEAFF. The CDR3 nucleotides are TGTGCCACCAGCAGAGGAGGCAGCCGGAACACTGAAGCTTTCTTT.

The chain links TRBV5-1 to TRBJ2-1, with D tentatively TRBD2 (6 bases). Germline assignment: CDR1 SGHRS and CDR2 YFSETQ. The CDR3 spans 13 residues. Between the trimmed V and J ends, which lost 4 bases and 8 bases, there was a span of 13 bases. The CDR3 DNA reads TGCGCCAGCAGCATCGGTCCTAGCGATGAGCAGTTCTTC. Amino acids: CASSIGPSDEQFF.

The rearrangement uses TRBV18 and TRBJ2-3, with D perhaps matching TRBD2 (5 bases). This CDR3 comprises 15 residues. CDR1 is KGHSH, CDR2 LQKENI, per germline. The V gene lost 5 bases and the J gene lost 4 bases, with 16 bases spanning the gap. The CDR3 here is CASSSLAWSPDTQYF. The CDR3 DNA reads TGTGCCAGCTCATCATTAGCGTGGTCCCCAGATACGCAGTATTTT.

The chain has TRBV6-2 or TRBV6-3 and TRBJ2-7; a weak D match, TRBD2 (6 bases). The CDR3 consists of 16 residues. V was pared by 6 bases and J by 0 bases, with 18 bases between. The germline V gene encodes CDR1 MNHEY and CDR2 SVGEGT. The DNA for the CDR3 is TGTGCCAGCAGACCTAGTAGCGGTTTCAGCTCCTACGAGCAGTACGTC. Protein product: CASRPSSGFSSYEQYV.

The chain combines TRBV3-1 (or the pseudogene TRBV3-2) with TRBJ2-3; TRBD2 aligns across 8 bases. V was clipped by 1 base and J by 1 base; unmatched bases: 7. CDR3 length: 17 residues. The germline V gene encodes CDR1 LGHDT and CDR2 YNNKEL (reference sequence). The CDR3 sequence is CASSQAREGRGTDTQYF. In DNA form, the CDR3 reads TGTGCCAGCAGCCAAGCCCGGGAGGGACGGGGCACAGATACGCAGTATTTT.

This sequence joins TRBV4-1 and TRBJ1-2; D not certain. CDR3 length equals 12 residues. The V gene's germline CDR1 is MGHRA and CDR2 YSYEKL. V shed 7 bases and J shed 8 bases, with 14 bases lying between them. The CDR3 protein is CASKGRLEGYTF. CDR3 sequence (DNA): TGCGCCAGCAAAGGGAGACTGGAAGGCTACACCTTC.

In this sample, this clone turned up once. The chain recombines TRBV9 with TRBJ2-3; 7 positions match TRBD1. The CDR3 is 17 residues long. Trimming took 3 bases from V and 1 from J; bases not matched to a gene: 11. Germline V gene sequence: CDR1 SGDLS, CDR2 YYNGEE. CDR3 in amino acids: CASSGGSTGSRTDTQYF. CDR3 bases: TGTGCCAGCAGCGGTGGGTCGACAGGGAGTCGCACAGATACGCAGTATTTT.

V usage is TRBV11-2 and J usage is TRBJ1-2; tentative D call: TRBD1 (5 bases). There are 14 residues in the CDR3. Germline V CDR1 and CDR2: SGHAT, FQNNGV. V shed 3 bases and J shed 8 bases, with 16 bases lying between them. This CDR3 is CASSFHQGIGGYTF. The CDR3 DNA sequence: TGTGCCAGCAGCTTTCATCAGGGAATAGGCGGCTACACCTTC.

The V call is TRBV28, the J call TRBJ2-3; D is perhaps TRBD1 (5 bases). The V end was cut by 5 bases, the J end by 6 bases, with 12 bases between. The CDR3 length is 13 residues. Germline V lookup: CDR1 MDHEN, CDR2 SYDVKM. The CDR3 reads CASSLQVRDTQYF. CDR3 in DNA: TGTGCCAGCAGTCTACAGGTCCGGGATACGCAGTATTTT.

A word on this clone: The same CDR3 arises from other DNA sequences in this sample as well. The V and J genes are TRBV11-2 and TRBJ2-3; 7 bases are a match to TRBD2. The CDR3 loop spans 16 amino acids. The germline CDR1 and CDR2 sequences are SGHAT and FQNNGV. V was pared by 1 base and J by 3 bases, with 7 bases of the junction left unmatched. The CDR3 spells CASSLGASGSTDTQYF. The CDR3, as DNA: TGTGCCAGCAGCTTAGGGGCTAGCGGCTCTACAGATACGCAGTATTTT.

V gene TRBV6-6 combines with J gene TRBJ1-2, with TRBD1 matching over 7 bases. Germline-derived CDR1 and CDR2 are MNHNY and SVGAGI (reference sequence). CDR3 length: 15 residues. V lost 7 bases and J lost 4; bases outside the gene matches: 12. CDR3 coding DNA: TGTGCCAGCACTGACTCGGCCGGGGACAGCTATGGCTACACCTTC. The encoded protein is CASTDSAGDSYGYTF.